These T cell receptor beta chains were read from a single sample in a study of regulatory T cells in long-lasting Graves disease. TCRdb processed the multiplex PCR reads anew with MiXCR; each CDR3 protein has one entry. There are more than 650,000 distinct CDR3 sequences in the sample; about 30% occur only once, and about 40% lies in the top ten. The sample consisted of peripheral blood mononuclear cells (PBMCs), taken when the disease was refractory, from a patient treated with antithyroid drugs. These receptors were obtained from a female donor with Graves disease. CDR3s include the opening cysteine and the closing phenylalanine or tryptophan. D genes are given only for firm matches. Size is omitted from some rows. Given values are once, few, many or a class for expanded clones.

D	V	J	size	DNA	CDR3
-	TRBV11-2	TRBJ1-4	-	TGTGCCAGCAGCCTAAGGGGGGAAGGAAAACTGTTTTTT	CASSLRGEGKLFF
-	TRBV7-2	TRBJ2-7	-	TGTGCCAGCAGCTTACAGGGATCTAACTACGAGCAGTACTTC	CASSLQGSNYEQYF
TRBD1	TRBV20-1	TRBJ2-5	-	TGCAGTGCTATTGGGACAGGGAAAGAGACCCAGTACTTC	CSAIGTGKETQYF
-	TRBV28	TRBJ1-6	-	TGTGCCAGCAGTTTTCCGGGGGGCGACAATTCACCCCTCCACTTT	CASSFPGGDNSPLHF
-	TRBV18	TRBJ1-5	-	TGTGCCAGCTCATTGAAGACCAATCAGCCCCAGCATTTT	CASSLKTNQPQHF
-	TRBV12-3/TRBV12-4	TRBJ1-3	-	TGTGCCAGCAGTTGGTTCTCTAGAAACACCATATATTTT	CASSWFSRNTIYF
TRBD1	TRBV12-3/TRBV12-4	TRBJ1-2	many	TGTGCCAGCAGTTCCCAACCTGGGACAGGGTATTATGGCTACACCTTC	CASSSQPGTGYYGYTF
-	TRBV20-1	TRBJ1-6	-	TGCAGTGCTAGAACTGGTAATTCACCCCTCCACTTT	CSARTGNSPLHF
TRBD1	TRBV20-1	TRBJ1-5	-	TGCAGTGCTAGAGATAGACAGGGGTTGGGCAATCAGCCCCAGCATTTT	CSARDRQGLGNQPQHF
-	TRBV5-4	TRBJ2-5	few	TGTGCCAGCGCATCCGCGGGACACCAAGAGACCCAGTACTTC	CASASAGHQETQYF
-	TRBV3-1	TRBJ1-4	once	TGTGCCAGCAGCCTTCGACGGCGGGTTAATGAAAAACTGTTTTTT	CASSLRRRVNEKLFF
-	TRBV29-1	TRBJ1-4	-	TGCAGCGTTGGGGGTAAGGACGGCCCTCGGGAAAAACTGTTTTTT	CSVGGKDGPREKLFF
TRBD1	TRBV9	TRBJ2-7	few	TGTGCCAGCAGCGTCACTTCGACAGGGAGTGGGGAGCAGTACTTC	CASSVTSTGSGEQYF
-	TRBV5-5	TRBJ1-2	-	TGTGCCAGCAGCGTTCGCGTACTGAACTATGGCTACACCTTC	CASSVRVLNYGYTF
-	TRBV2	TRBJ1-1	-	TGTGCCAGCAGTGAAGCCAGTCGGGTAGGGGGTGCTTTCTTT	CASSEASRVGGAFF
TRBD2	TRBV2	TRBJ2-2	-	TGTGCCAGCAGTGTTAAGCGGGAGGACCCCGAAGGTAATCTCGGGGAGCTGTTTTTT	CASSVKREDPEGNLGELFF
TRBD1	TRBV7-4	TRBJ2-1	-	TGTGCCAGCAGCCCCCGTGTCCGGGACAGGGGGGAGGAAACCCAGTTCTTC	CASSPRVRDRGEETQFF
-	TRBV3-1	TRBJ2-7	few	TGTGCCAGCAGCCAATTCTTGGGCTACGAGCAGTACTTC	CASSQFLGYEQYF
TRBD1	TRBV28	TRBJ1-5	many	TGTGCCAGCAGCAACGGACAGGCGGGGCAGCCCCAGCATTTT	CASSNGQAGQPQHF
-	TRBV30	TRBJ1-3	-	TGTGCCTGGAGTGGGGATTACTCCCGCGGAAACACCATATATTTT	CAWSGDYSRGNTIYF
TRBD1	TRBV13	TRBJ1-3	-	TGTGCCATCCGGGACAGGGGATTATCTGGAAACACCATATATTTT	CAIRDRGLSGNTIYF
-	TRBV2	TRBJ2-7	many	TGTGCCAGCAGTGATCCGGCTAGGGAGCAGTACTTC	CASSDPAREQYF
-	TRBV10-2	TRBJ2-7	many	TGTGCCAGCAGCGAAGGCTACGAGCAGTACTTC	CASSEGYEQYF
TRBD2	TRBV29-1	TRBJ2-7	few	TGCAGCGTCTCCGGGACTAGCGGGAGAGGGTCCTACGAGCAGTACTTC	CSVSGTSGRGSYEQYF
-	TRBV2	TRBJ1-1	many	TGTGCCAGCAGTGAAACGCAGGTGAACACTGAAGCTTTCTTT	CASSETQVNTEAFF
TRBD2	TRBV6-5	TRBJ2-7	few	TGTGCCAGCAGTTTCGGGACTAGCGGGAACGAGTACTTC	CASSFGTSGNEYF
-	TRBV6-2/TRBV6-3	TRBJ1-5	-	TGTGCCAGCAAGGGGATGTCTCAGCATTTT	CASKGMSQHF
TRBD1	TRBV6-2/TRBV6-3	TRBJ1-2	many	TGTGCCAGCAGTTACTCGGGACAGGGGTCTGGCTACACCTTC	CASSYSGQGSGYTF
-	TRBV6-2/TRBV6-3	TRBJ1-1	-	TGTGCCAGCAATGATCAATCGGAGGCTGAAGCTTTCTTT	CASNDQSEAEAFF
-	TRBV7-3	TRBJ2-7	-	TGTGCCAGCAGCTTACGGGGTCCTGGCCACGAGCAGTACTTC	CASSLRGPGHEQYF
-	TRBV28	TRBJ1-4	many	TGTGCCAGCAGTTCGATCCTTTTTAATGAAAAACTGTTTTTT	CASSSILFNEKLFF
-	TRBV10-3	TRBJ1-1	few	TGTGCCATCATCGGAGCCAACACTGAAGCTTTCTTT	CAIIGANTEAFF
-	TRBV6-4	TRBJ1-2	few	TGTGCCAGCAGCCCGACAGATACTAACTATGGCTACACCTTC	CASSPTDTNYGYTF
TRBD1	TRBV29-1	TRBJ2-7	-	TGCAGCGTCCGTACCGGGACAGGGGGTTCCTACGAGCAGTACTTC	CSVRTGTGGSYEQYF
TRBD1	TRBV7-9	TRBJ1-5	few	TGTGCCAGCAGCCCAAACAGGGGCCCCCTCCATCAGCCCCAGCATTTT	CASSPNRGPLHQPQHF
-	TRBV2	TRBJ1-5	few	TGTGCCAGCAGTGTGAGGCTCAATAGCAATCAGCCCCAGCATTTT	CASSVRLNSNQPQHF
-	TRBV3-1	TRBJ1-1	few	TGTGCCAGCAGCCAACCTACCGGGGGAGGGATTGAAGCTTTCTTT	CASSQPTGGGIEAFF
-	TRBV11-2	TRBJ1-1	-	TGTGCCAGCAGCTTAGCCAGGGGACAAATAGCAGATACTGAAGCTTTCTTT	CASSLARGQIADTEAFF
TRBD1	TRBV29-1	TRBJ2-7	few	TGCAGCGTTGAACCGGGACAGAGGAACGAGCAGTACTTC	CSVEPGQRNEQYF
-	TRBV2	TRBJ1-1	many	-	CASSEWGQGTEASF